The clone carrying this T cell receptor (beta chain) was counted between two and nine times. Unique molecular identifiers were incorporated during preparation of the TCRbeta library. MiXCR, applied by TCRdb to the PCR reads, yields one record per CDR3 protein. Among over 200,000 distinct CDR3 sequences listed, about 9.2% were seen once. This sample stems from a study of T-cell reconstitution after alpha-beta-depleted transplantation in children. This CDR3 is 16 amino acids long. Germline V gene data show CDR1 as MNHEY and CDR2 as SVGAGI. V lost 6 bases to trimming and J lost 1 base, with 18 bases between them.

The genes are TRBV6-5 and TRBJ1-1; D is unclear. The source material was PBMCs from the stem cell graft donor, sampled from the stem cell graft. This sequence originates from a human donor who donated a stem cell graft to a child with acute lymphoblastic leukemia. CDR3 region: CASSPRGGPGNTEAFF. The CDR3 DNA is TGTGCCAGCAGCCCCCGAGGTGGTCCCGGGAACACTGAAGCTTTCTTT.